The 18 T cell receptor beta chains reported below all come from one sample, sequenced in a study of blood T cell repertoires in COVID-19. The assay was immunoSEQ multiplex PCR, and TCRdb's table has in-frame clones only and misses some. The table lists hundreds of thousands of clones, approximately 80% of them singletons. Sequenced input: PBMCs or T cells enriched from blood (not recorded which). All receptors derive from a man in his forties who had been exposed to COVID-19.

The chain couples TRBV16 to TRBJ1-2; 9 nucleotides match TRBD1. Germline CDR1 and CDR2: KGHSY and FQNENV. The trim removed 4 bases at V and 8 bases at J, leaving 5 bases unmatched. CDR3 length: 13 amino acids. The CDR3 region is CASSPGTGRGYTF. CDR3 DNA sequence: TGTGCCAGCAGCCCTGGGACAGGGCGCGGCTACACCTTC.

V gene TRBV10-2 combines with J gene TRBJ1-2, with D perhaps matching TRBD1 (6 bases). CDR1 is WSHSY, CDR2 SAAADI, per germline. The CDR3 contains 14 residues. The V and J ends lost 2 bases and 7 bases respectively, with 14 bases between them. CDR3 residues: CASSEQRGGSGYTF. CDR3 nucleotide sequence: TGCGCCAGCAGTGAGCAGAGGGGGGGCAGTGGCTACACCTTC.

Written as DNA, the CDR3 is TGTGCCAGCAGCTTGGGTCCGGAGGGGTACGAGCAGTACTTC. Amino acid sequence: CASSLGPEGYEQYF. The chain couples TRBV5-4 to TRBJ2-7, with D maybe TRBD2 (6 bases). The germline CDR1 and CDR2 sequences are SGHNT and YYREEE (reference sequence). The CDR3 runs 14 residues. Trimming stripped 0 bases from V and 4 bases from J, with 11 bases between. Together with reference TRBV5-4 and TRBJ2-7, the CDR3 gives the full variable domain: ETGVTQSPTHLIKTRGQQVTLRCSSQSGHNTVSWYQQALGQGPQFIFQYYREEENGRGNFPPRFSGLQFPNYSSELNVNALELDDSALYLCASSLGPEGYEQYFGPGTRLTVT.

This rearrangement joins TRBV11-2 to TRBJ2-3; D not certain. Germline CDR1 reads SGHAT; CDR2 reads FQNNGV. This CDR3 is 16 amino acids long. Between the trimmed V and J ends, which lost 2 bases and 0 bases, there was a span of 12 bases. CDR3 sequence reads: CASSLRIDTSTDTQYF. As DNA, the CDR3 is TGTGCCAGCAGCTTACGGATAGACACTAGCACAGATACGCAGTATTTT.

The chain is built from TRBV4-1 and TRBJ2-1, with 9 bases identical to TRBD1. Germline-derived CDR1 and CDR2 are MGHRA and YSYEKL. V was pared by 4 bases and J by 8 bases, with 9 bases of the junction left unmatched. The CDR3 is made up of 15 amino acids. This CDR3 reads CASSLEDRGRDEQFF. The DNA for the CDR3 is TGCGCCAGCAGCCTGGAGGACAGGGGCAGAGATGAGCAGTTCTTC.

The rearrangement uses TRBV11-1 and TRBJ1-2; 9 bases are a match to TRBD1. Germline V gene lookup returns CDR1 SGHAT and CDR2 FQDESV (reference sequence). The junction had 4 bases not matched to a gene; V was cut back by 4 bases and J by 7 bases. The CDR3 loop spans 13 amino acids. CDR3 protein: CASSWTGEFGYTF. CDR3 coding DNA: TGTGCCAGCAGCTGGACAGGGGAATTTGGCTACACCTTC.

The V gene is TRBV5-5, the J gene TRBJ1-3, with a possible D match to TRBD1 (5 bases). Germline lookup yields CDR1 SGHKS and CDR2 YYEKEE (reference sequence). Trimming shortened V by 4 bases and J by 8 bases, and 19 bases separated the two germline ends. This CDR3 contains 15 residues. The CDR3 here is CASSLAQGVFDTIYF. In nucleotides, the CDR3 is TGTGCCAGCAGCCTAGCGCAGGGAGTTTTTGACACCATATATTTT.

This chain uses TRBV3-1 (or the pseudogene TRBV3-2) with TRBJ2-3, with 9 nucleotides matching TRBD1. The CDR3 extends over 15 amino acids. Germline assignment: CDR1 LGHDT and CDR2 YNNKEL (reference sequence). V lost 2 bases and J lost 6; bases outside the gene matches: 6. CDR3 sequence: CASSQQTGGSDTQYF. The CDR3 DNA reads as TGTGCCAGCAGCCAACAGACAGGGGGATCCGATACGCAGTATTTT.

The rearrangement joins TRBV27 to TRBJ2-2, with TRBD1 matching over 7 bases. From germline, CDR1 is MNHEY and CDR2 SMNVEV (reference sequence). Trimming cost V 5 bases and J 1 base; bases outside gene matches: 7. This CDR3 spans 16 amino acids. This chain's CDR3 is CASSKSGTVNTGELFF. The CDR3 DNA reads as TGTGCCAGCAGTAAGTCCGGGACAGTGAACACCGGGGAGCTGTTTTTT.

This clone was seen a few times. The CDR3 region is CASSQLWTGKENAFF. The CDR3 bases are TGCGCCAGCAGCCAACTTTGGACAGGGAAGGAGAATGCTTTCTTT. The J gene is TRBJ1-1, the V gene TRBV4-1; 8 nucleotides align to TRBD1. The V segment lost 2 bases and the J segment 11 bases; nucleotides outside the gene matches: 13. CDR3 length: 15 residues. Germline CDR1 MGHRA, CDR2 YSYEKL.

A single count supports this clone. This sequence joins TRBV7-9 and TRBJ2-6, with TRBD1 as a possible D gene (6 bases). Germline V CDR1 and CDR2: SEHNR, FQNEAQ (reference sequence). V was cut by 3 bases and J by 2 bases, with 17 bases left in between. The CDR3 runs 18 residues. CDR3 protein: CASSFANSGVTGANVLTF. The CDR3, as DNA: TGTGCCAGCAGCTTTGCCAACTCAGGGGTAACTGGGGCCAACGTCCTGACTTTC.

The chain uses TRBV5-1 and TRBJ1-3; 8 bases line up with TRBD1. The length of the CDR3 is 14 residues. The ends lost 6 bases at V and 1 base at J; junction bases unmatched: 3. Per germline, CDR1 SGHRS and CDR2 YFSETQ. The CDR3 coding sequence is TGCGCCAGCACCACAGGGGGGTCTGGAAACACCATATATTTT. As protein: CASTTGGSGNTIYF.

The V gene is TRBV5-8, the J gene TRBJ1-5; D is unresolved. V was clipped by 0 bases and J by 6 bases, with 7 bases between them. CDR3 length: 13 amino acids. The V gene's germline CDR1 is SGHTS and CDR2 YDEGEE. CDR3 region: CASSLEGSQPQHF. The CDR3 DNA reads TGTGCCAGCAGCTTGGAAGGGAGTCAGCCCCAGCATTTT.

The chain recombines TRBV7-9 with TRBJ1-2; D may be TRBD1 (5 bases). V lost 1 base to trimming and J lost 4 bases, with 13 bases between them. Germline CDR1 reads SEHNR; CDR2 reads FQNEAQ (reference sequence). There are 15 residues in the CDR3. The CDR3 DNA follows: TGTGCCAGCAGCTTAGTAAACCAGGGTGGCTATGGCTACACCTTC. Residues: CASSLVNQGGYGYTF.

The V call is TRBV19, the J call TRBJ2-3; weak D call: TRBD2 (6 bases). Between the trimmed V and J ends, which lost 2 bases and 1 base, there was a span of 13 bases. CDR3 length equals 16 residues. Germline V gene data show CDR1 as LNHDA and CDR2 as SQIVND (reference sequence). CDR3 sequence (DNA): TGTGCCAGTAGTATAAATGGCGGGATGCGCACAGATACGCAGTATTTT. Its protein is CASSINGGMRTDTQYF. Based on the CDR3 plus reference TRBV19 and TRBJ2-3, the full variable domain is DGGITQSPKYLFRKEGQNVTLSCEQNLNHDAMYWYRQDPGQGLRLIYYSQIVNDFQKGDIAEGYSVSREKKESFPLTVTSAQKNPTAFYLCASSINGGMRTDTQYFGPGTRLTVL.

This clone was counted only a few times. This chain uses TRBV7-9 with TRBJ2-3; TRBD1 agrees at 12 bases. J gave up 6 bases and V 3 bases, and 1 base lay outside the gene matches. The V gene's germline CDR1 is SEHNR and CDR2 FQNEAQ (reference sequence). This CDR3 comprises 14 residues. The CDR3 sequence: CASSLGQGADTQYF. CDR3 DNA sequence: TGTGCCAGCAGCTTGGGACAGGGGGCCGATACGCAGTATTTT. Looking up the rest from reference TRBV7-9 and TRBJ2-3 gives the full variable domain: DTGVSQNPRHKITKRGQNVTFRCDPISEHNRLYWYRQTLGQGPEFLTYFQNEAQLEKSRLLSDRFSAERPKGSFSTLEIQRTEQGDSAMYLCASSLGQGADTQYFGPGTRLTVL.

In DNA form, the CDR3 reads TGTGCCAGCAGTCACACCTCGGGAGGCGGCTACCCCAATGAGCAGTTCTTC. This gives the protein CASSHTSGGGYPNEQFF. The V call is TRBV6-2 or TRBV6-3, the J call TRBJ2-1, with TRBD2 matching 7 bases. The CDR3 is made up of 17 amino acids. V was pared by 5 bases and J by 6 bases, with 16 bases of the junction left unmatched. CDR1 MNHEY and CDR2 SVGEGT come from the germline V gene.

This clone was picked up many times. The gene calls are TRBV6-5 and TRBJ2-7; perhaps TRBD1 as D (5 bases). V lost 10 bases and J 3 bases, leaving 13 bases between the germline ends. The length of the CDR3 is 12 residues. CDR1 and CDR2 (germline): MNHEY, SVGAGI. The CDR3 coding sequence is TGTGCCAACCCCCAGACAGTCTACGAGCAGTACTTC. It encodes CANPQTVYEQYF.